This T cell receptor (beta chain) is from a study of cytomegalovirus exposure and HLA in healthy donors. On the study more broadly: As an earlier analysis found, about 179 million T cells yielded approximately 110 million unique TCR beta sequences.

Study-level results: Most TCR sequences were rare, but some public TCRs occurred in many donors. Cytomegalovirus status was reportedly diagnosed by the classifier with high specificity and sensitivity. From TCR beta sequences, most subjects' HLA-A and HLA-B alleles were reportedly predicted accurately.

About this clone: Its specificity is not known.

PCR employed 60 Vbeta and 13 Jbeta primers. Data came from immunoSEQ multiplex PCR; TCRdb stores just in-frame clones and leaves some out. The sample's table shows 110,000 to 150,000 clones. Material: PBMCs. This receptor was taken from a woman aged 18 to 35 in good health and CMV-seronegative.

In DNA form, the CDR3 reads TGTGCCAGCACCGTGGACTTTCATAATGAAAAACTGTTTTTT. Translation: CASTVDFHNEKLFF. The chain employs TRBV7-6 and TRBJ1-4; D unresolved. This CDR3 comprises 14 residues. Per germline, CDR1 SGHVS and CDR2 FNYEAQ. Trimming took 7 bases from V and 4 from J, leaving 13 bases between them.